The sequence of this T cell receptor beta chain was determined in a study of cytomegalovirus exposure and HLA in healthy donors. Study-level results: The likely origin of a cluster of highly shared sequence variants was a sequencing artifact. Further analysis was carried out later, and it showed several of the most significant clusters appearing linked to common viral pathogens. Researchers left out some V segments, among them TRBV6-2 and TRBV6-3, as indistinguishable.

From germline, CDR1 is MNHNS and CDR2 SASEGT. This CDR3 has 16 residues. V was clipped by 2 bases and J by 7 bases, with 18 bases between them. The PCR ran on 60 Vbeta and 13 Jbeta primers. Method: immunoSEQ multiplex PCR; TCRdb's copy keeps in-frame clones and lacks some. The data hold 150,000 to 200,000 clones, with about three quarters observed a single time. The donors (healthy individuals) were bone marrow donors. As to this clone: Its target is not known.

The V and J genes are TRBV6-1 and TRBJ1-3, with unresolved D. The source of this sequence is a woman aged 40 to 49 in good health and CMV-seronegative. The sequenced material came from PBMCs. CDR3 DNA: TGTGCCAGCAGTGAAAGCCCCTCGGGAGAGCGGAACACCATATATTTT. This translates into CASSESPSGERNTIYF.